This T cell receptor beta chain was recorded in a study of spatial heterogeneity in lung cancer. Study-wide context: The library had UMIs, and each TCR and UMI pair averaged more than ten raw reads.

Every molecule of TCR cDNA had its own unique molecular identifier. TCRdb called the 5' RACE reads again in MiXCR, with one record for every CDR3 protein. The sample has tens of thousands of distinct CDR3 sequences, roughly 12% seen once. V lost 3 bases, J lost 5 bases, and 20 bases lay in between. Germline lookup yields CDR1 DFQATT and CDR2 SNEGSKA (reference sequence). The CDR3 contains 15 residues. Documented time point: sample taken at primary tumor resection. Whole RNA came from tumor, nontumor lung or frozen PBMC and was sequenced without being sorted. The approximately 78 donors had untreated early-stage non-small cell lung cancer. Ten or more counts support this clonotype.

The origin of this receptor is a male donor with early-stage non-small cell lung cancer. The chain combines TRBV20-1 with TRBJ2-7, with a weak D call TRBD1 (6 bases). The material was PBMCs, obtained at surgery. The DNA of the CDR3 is TGCAGTGCTAGCAAGTATGGGACAACAGGGCACGAGCAGTACTTC. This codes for CSASKYGTTGHEQYF.